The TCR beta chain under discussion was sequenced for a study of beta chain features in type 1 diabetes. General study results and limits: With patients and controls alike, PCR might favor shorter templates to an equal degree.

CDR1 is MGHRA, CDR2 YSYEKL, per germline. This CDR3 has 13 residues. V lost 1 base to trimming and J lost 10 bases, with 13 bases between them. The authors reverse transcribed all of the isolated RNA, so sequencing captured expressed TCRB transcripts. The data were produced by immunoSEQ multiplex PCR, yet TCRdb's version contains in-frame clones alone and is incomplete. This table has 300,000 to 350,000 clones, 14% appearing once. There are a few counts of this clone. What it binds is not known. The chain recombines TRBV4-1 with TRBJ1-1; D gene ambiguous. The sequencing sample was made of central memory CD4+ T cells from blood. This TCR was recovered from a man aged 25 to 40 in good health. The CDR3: CASSQVGTVGAFF. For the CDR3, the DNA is TGCGCCAGCAGCCAAGTGGGAACAGTAGGAGCTTTCTTT.